This T cell receptor beta chain was documented in a study of spatial heterogeneity in lung cancer. This clonotype has more than one count but fewer than ten. Time point defined: sample taken at primary tumor resection. Frozen PBMC, nontumor lung or tumor provided whole RNA, which was sequenced unsorted. Germline assignment: CDR1 SGHTA and CDR2 FQGNSA. The V and J ends lost 5 bases and 3 bases respectively, with 17 bases between them. CDR3 length: 15 amino acids. TCRdb reanalysed the 5' RACE reads using MiXCR and keeps one entry per CDR3 protein. The sample yields tens of thousands of distinct CDR3 sequences, under 6.5% seen once.

The material sequenced was PBMCs, taken at surgery. The J gene is TRBJ2-7, the V gene TRBV7-2, with D possibly TRBD2 on 6 matching bases. This clonotype originated in a male donor with early-stage non-small cell lung cancer. In nucleotides, the CDR3 is TGTGCCAGCAGCCTCGGGGGACGGGGCTACTACGAGCAGTACTTC. Protein sequence: CASSLGGRGYYEQYF. Using reference TRBV7-2 and TRBJ2-7 for the parts outside the CDR3, the full variable domain is GAGVSQSPSNKVTEKGKDVELRCDPISGHTALYWYRQSLGQGLEFLIYFQGNSAPDKSGLPSDRFSAERTGGSVSTLTIQRTQQEDSAVYLCASSLGGRGYYEQYFGPGTRLTVT.